The sequence of this T cell receptor beta chain was determined in a study of cytomegalovirus exposure and HLA in healthy donors. Study results and caveats: Among the most significant clusters, several appeared linked to common viral pathogens in a later analysis. Sequencing likely produced, as an artifact, a cluster of highly shared sequence variants. By HLA locus, TCR association rates varied in a later analysis, with DRB1 showing the most and HLA-C the fewest. Per a prior analysis, the majority of TCR beta V segments were productive roughly 87% or roughly 30% of the time.

In the PCR, 60 Vbeta and 13 Jbeta primers were used. The protocol was immunoSEQ multiplex PCR, while the TCRdb copy is restricted to in-frame clones and leaves out a portion. The repertoire consists of around 130,000 clones, with 80% occurring once and the leading ten covering more than 2.5%. With respect to this clone: Its antigen is as yet unknown.

CDR1 LNHNV and CDR2 YYDKDF come from the germline V gene (reference sequence). V lost 2 bases and J lost 2, with 7 bases in between. CDR3 length: 13 residues. The receptor was derived from a male donor in good health and CMV-seronegative. The sequenced sample consisted of PBMCs. The chain joins TRBV15 to TRBJ2-7; perhaps TRBD2 as D (6 bases). The CDR3 DNA reads as TGTGCCACCAGCAGATGGGGGGCCTACGAGCAGTACTTC. Protein sequence: CATSRWGAYEQYF.